This TCR beta chain was obtained from a study of CD8+ T cells in alopecia areata. Study as a whole: A regimen of oral tofacitinib, 5 to 10 mg twice daily, was given to treated patients. Broader study findings: Scalp sequencing captures resident alphabeta T cells of normal skin too. Across lesional scalp, and particularly alopecia totalis/universalis, clonality surpassed that of normal scalp.

Sequencing templates came from extracted RNA that was reverse transcribed into cDNA. Repertoires were generated with immunoSEQ multiplex PCR, while TCRdb's copy carries only in-frame clones and drops some. The table records about 160,000 clones, approximately 87% of them present only once. Obtained from alopecia areata patients were lesional scalp punch biopsies along with peripheral blood. The V and J ends lost 5 bases and 0 bases, in that order; junction bases with no gene match: 6. Germline V gene data show CDR1 as SGHRS and CDR2 as YFSETQ. CDR3 length equals 15 residues. This clone was observed a few times. What it binds is unknown.

This TCR came from a human donor with alopecia areata. V is TRBV5-1 and J is TRBJ2-3; 7 positions match TRBD2. Sequencing was performed on CD8+ T cells sorted from blood, taken at week 0. In DNA form, the CDR3 reads TGCGCCAGCAGTTACGGAGCGGGAAGCACAGATACGCAGTATTTT. Its translation: CASSYGAGSTDTQYF. The full variable domain, rest sourced from reference TRBV5-1 and TRBJ2-3, is KAGVTQTPRYLIKTRGQQVTLSCSPISGHRSVSWYQQTPGQGLQFLFEYFSETQRNKGNFPGRFSGRQFSNSRSEMNVSTLELGDSALYLCASSYGAGSTDTQYFGPGTRLTVL.